This entry lists 8 T cell receptor beta chains sequenced from one sample in a study of shared clonotypes between healthy human individuals. Here immunoSEQ multiplex PCR was the method, and the copy in TCRdb shows in-frame clones only, minus some. This table holds roughly 2 million clones, approximately 94% found once. Source material: naive CD4+ T cells sorted from blood. Described subset: CD45RA+ positively selected. The receptor set was obtained from a man younger than 35 in good health.

V and J are TRBV7-9 and TRBJ2-7, with 9 bases matching TRBD1. This CDR3 contains 15 residues. The germline CDR1 and CDR2 sequences are SEHNR and FQNEAQ (reference sequence). The junction had 9 bases not matched to a gene; V was cut back by 7 bases and J by 2 bases. CDR3 protein: CASTIRGQGPYEQYF. The CDR3 DNA reads as TGTGCCAGCACCATAAGGGGACAGGGTCCCTACGAGCAGTACTTC.

V gene TRBV6-5 combines with J gene TRBJ1-2; TRBD1 agrees at 7 bases. The V and J ends lost 6 bases and 2 bases, in that order; junction bases with no gene match: 9. Germline V gene sequence: CDR1 MNHEY, CDR2 SVGAGI. The CDR3 consists of 15 residues. CDR3 residues: CASSPTSTGNYGYTF. CDR3 bases: TGTGCCAGCAGCCCTACGTCGACAGGGAACTATGGCTACACCTTC.

The chain uses TRBV5-4 and TRBJ2-5, with TRBD1 matching 9 bases. This CDR3 has 14 residues. Germline V gene sequence: CDR1 SGHNT, CDR2 YYREEE (reference sequence). The V and J ends lost 5 bases and 4 bases, in that order; junction bases with no gene match: 6. CDR3 in amino acids: CASSPGTGLETQYF. The CDR3 nucleotides read TGTGCCAGCAGTCCCGGGACAGGGTTAGAGACCCAGTACTTC.

The gene calls are TRBV18 and TRBJ2-1, with D perhaps TRBD2 (6 bases). Trimming stripped 0 bases from V and 2 bases from J, with 11 bases between. The CDR3 contains 16 residues. Looked up from germline, CDR1 is KGHSH and CDR2 is LQKENI. For the CDR3, the DNA is TGTGCCAGCTCACCACCGTCGGCGGGGCCCTACAATGAGCAGTTCTTC. Translating gives CASSPPSAGPYNEQFF.

This clone was counted once. The chain is built from TRBV11-2 and TRBJ1-3; the D gene is possibly TRBD1 (6 bases). Germline CDR1 and CDR2: SGHAT and FQNNGV. CDR3 length: 13 residues. V lost 5 bases, J lost 7 bases, and 12 bases lay in between. The CDR3 sequence is CASSATGRNTIYF. In DNA, the CDR3 is TGTGCCAGCAGCGCGACAGGACGGAACACCATATATTTT. Supplemented by reference TRBV11-2 and TRBJ1-3, the full variable domain reads EAGVAQSPRYKIIEKRQSVAFWCNPISGHATLYWYQQILGQGPKLLIQFQNNGVVDDSQLPKDRFSAERLKGVDSTLKIQPAKLEDSAVYLCASSATGRNTIYFGEGSWLTVV.

The chain uses TRBV10-1 and TRBJ2-2, with D perhaps matching TRBD2 (6 bases). Germline V gene sequence: CDR1 WNHNN, CDR2 SYGVQD (reference sequence). The CDR3 runs 15 residues. The germline V and J ends were trimmed by 2 bases and 1 base, with 8 bases remaining between them. In nucleotides, the CDR3 is TGCGCCAGCAGTGAGGGTAGCGGGAACACCGGGGAGCTGTTTTTT. Protein sequence: CASSEGSGNTGELFF.

This chain uses TRBV14 with TRBJ1-1; D is uncertain. Deletions cut 6 bases from V and 3 bases from J, with 8 bases between. Germline V gene lookup returns CDR1 SGHDN and CDR2 FVKESK. CDR3 size: 12 residues. The CDR3 protein is CASRGVHTEAFF. DNA of the CDR3: TGTGCCAGCAGGGGAGTTCACACTGAAGCTTTCTTT.

This clone was observed once. This CDR3 is also generated by other DNA sequences in the sample. The chain couples TRBV5-1 to TRBJ2-2; D gene unclear. The CDR3 length is 15 residues. The V end was cut by 0 bases, the J end by 1 base, with 7 bases between. Germline loops: CDR1 SGHRS, CDR2 YFSETQ. The CDR3 is CASSLVTGNTGELFF. Here the CDR3 DNA reads TGCGCCAGCAGCTTGGTTACGGGGAACACCGGGGAGCTGTTTTTT.